This TCR beta chain was documented in a study of control samples from healthy donors and cancer patients. The V gene's germline CDR1 is SGDLS and CDR2 YYNGEE. V was pared by 4 bases and J by 4 bases, with 7 bases of the junction left unmatched. The CDR3 extends over 15 amino acids. The table came from immunoSEQ multiplex PCR; TCRdb's copy has only in-frame clones and leaves some out. The sample has about 94,000 clones, just over 90% seen once. The TCR sequence derives from a woman aged 18 to 35 in good health. The rearrangement joins TRBV9 to TRBJ2-3; 9 nucleotides align to TRBD2. The sequenced sample was blood. CDR3 amino acids: CASSPRGGGPDTQYF. The CDR3 nucleotides read TGTGCCAGCAGCCCCCGCGGGGGGGGGCCAGATACGCAGTATTTT.